This entry is about one TCR beta chain. This specimen belongs to a study of blood T cell repertoires in COVID-19. Study-wide background: Sites in the United States, Italy and Spain provided acute and convalescent COVID-19 samples. From T cells, B-cell-depleted T cells, or PBMCs came the material, which was cDNA or gDNA.

In the original workflow: The assay estimated nucleated cells by amplifying reference gene primers. Here immunoSEQ multiplex PCR was the method, and the copy in TCRdb shows in-frame clones only, minus some. V and J calls plus clone size are reproduced from that table; the DNA served to infer D and trimming. The repertoire holds 150,000 to 200,000 clones, with 70% to 85% as singletons. Losses at the gene ends were 0 bases for V and 1 base for J; bases not matched to a gene: 15. This CDR3 contains 22 residues. Germline lookup yields CDR1 WNHNN and CDR2 SYGVQD (reference sequence). This chain connects TRBV10-1 to TRBJ2-2, with 12 bases that match TRBD1. This receptor was obtained from an elderly woman with acute or convalescent COVID-19. Specimen: peripheral blood. The CDR3 loop reads CASSESLYPGQGAQMNTGELFF. CDR3 in DNA: TGCGCCAGCAGTGAGTCGCTTTATCCGGGACAGGGGGCACAGATGAACACCGGGGAGCTGTTTTTT.